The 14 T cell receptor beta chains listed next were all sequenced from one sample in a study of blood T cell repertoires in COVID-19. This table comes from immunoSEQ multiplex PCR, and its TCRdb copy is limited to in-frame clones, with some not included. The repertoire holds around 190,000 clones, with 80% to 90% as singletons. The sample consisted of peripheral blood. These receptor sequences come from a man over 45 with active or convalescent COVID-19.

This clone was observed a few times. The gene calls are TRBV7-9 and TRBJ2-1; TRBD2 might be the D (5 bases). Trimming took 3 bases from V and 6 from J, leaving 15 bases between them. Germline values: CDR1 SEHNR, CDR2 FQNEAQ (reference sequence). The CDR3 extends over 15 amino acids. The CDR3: CASSFETGSGNEQFF. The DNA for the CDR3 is TGTGCCAGCAGCTTTGAGACGGGATCGGGCAATGAGCAGTTCTTC.

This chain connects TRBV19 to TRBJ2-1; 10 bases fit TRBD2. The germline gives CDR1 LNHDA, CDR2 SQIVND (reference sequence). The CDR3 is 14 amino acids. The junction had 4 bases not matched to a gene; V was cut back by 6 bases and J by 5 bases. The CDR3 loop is CASSSGRANNEQFF. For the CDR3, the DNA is TGTGCCAGTAGCAGCGGGAGGGCTAACAATGAGCAGTTCTTC.

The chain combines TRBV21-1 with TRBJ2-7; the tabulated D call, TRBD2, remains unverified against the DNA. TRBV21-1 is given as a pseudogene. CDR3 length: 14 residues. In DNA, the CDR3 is TGTGCCAGCAGCCACGGGACTGCCCCCAACGAGCAGTACTTC. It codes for CASSHGTAPNEQYF.

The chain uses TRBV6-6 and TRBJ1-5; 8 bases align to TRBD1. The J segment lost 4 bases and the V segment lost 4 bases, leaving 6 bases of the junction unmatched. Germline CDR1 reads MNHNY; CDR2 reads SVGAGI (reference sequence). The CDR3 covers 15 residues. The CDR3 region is CASSSEQGENQPQHF. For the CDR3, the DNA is TGTGCCAGCAGTTCTGAACAGGGGGAGAATCAGCCCCAGCATTTT.

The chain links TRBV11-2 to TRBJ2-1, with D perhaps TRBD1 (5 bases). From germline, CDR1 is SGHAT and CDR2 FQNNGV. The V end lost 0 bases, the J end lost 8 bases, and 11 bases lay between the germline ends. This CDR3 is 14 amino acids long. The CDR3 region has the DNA TGTGCCAGCAGCTTAGAGGTCGTGGGGCATGAGCAGTTCTTC. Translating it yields CASSLEVVGHEQFF. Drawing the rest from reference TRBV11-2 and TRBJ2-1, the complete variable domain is EAGVAQSPRYKIIEKRQSVAFWCNPISGHATLYWYQQILGQGPKLLIQFQNNGVVDDSQLPKDRFSAERLKGVDSTLKIQPAKLEDSAVYLCASSLEVVGHEQFFGPGTRLTVL.

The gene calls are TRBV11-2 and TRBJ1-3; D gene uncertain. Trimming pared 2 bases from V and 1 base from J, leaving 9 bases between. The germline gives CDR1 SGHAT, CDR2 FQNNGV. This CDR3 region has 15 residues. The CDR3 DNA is TGTGCCAGCAGCTTACAGATATGGTCTGGAAACACCATATATTTT. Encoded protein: CASSLQIWSGNTIYF.

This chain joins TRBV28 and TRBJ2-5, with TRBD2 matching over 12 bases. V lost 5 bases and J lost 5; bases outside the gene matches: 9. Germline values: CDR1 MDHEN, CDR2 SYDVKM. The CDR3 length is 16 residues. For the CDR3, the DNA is TGTGCCAGCAGTACCCCTAGCGGGGGGGCCTCTGAGACCCAGTACTTC. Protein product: CASSTPSGGASETQYF.

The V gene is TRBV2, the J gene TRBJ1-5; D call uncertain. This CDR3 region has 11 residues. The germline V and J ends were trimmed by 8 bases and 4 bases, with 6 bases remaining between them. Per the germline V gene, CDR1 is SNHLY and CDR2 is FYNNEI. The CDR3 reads CASSLNQPQHF. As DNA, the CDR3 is TGTGCCAGCTCTCTAAATCAGCCCCAGCATTTT.

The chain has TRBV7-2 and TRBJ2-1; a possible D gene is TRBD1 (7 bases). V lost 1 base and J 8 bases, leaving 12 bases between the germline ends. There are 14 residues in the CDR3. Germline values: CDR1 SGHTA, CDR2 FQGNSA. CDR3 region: CASSLVQGGYEQFF. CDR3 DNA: TGTGCCAGCAGCTTAGTTCAGGGGGGCTATGAGCAGTTCTTC.

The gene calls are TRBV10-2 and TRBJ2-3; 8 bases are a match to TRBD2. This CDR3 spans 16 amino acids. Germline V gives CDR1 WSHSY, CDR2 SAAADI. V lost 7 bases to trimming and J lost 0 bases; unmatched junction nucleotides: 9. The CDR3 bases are TGCGCCAGCACTAAAACTAGCGGAACTAGCACAGATACGCAGTATTTT. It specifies CASTKTSGTSTDTQYF.

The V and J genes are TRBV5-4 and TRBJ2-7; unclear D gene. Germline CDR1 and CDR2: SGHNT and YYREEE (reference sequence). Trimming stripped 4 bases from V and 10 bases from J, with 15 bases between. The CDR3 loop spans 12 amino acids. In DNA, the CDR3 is TGTGCCAGCAGCCAGGATATCACTGAACAGTACTTC. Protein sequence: CASSQDITEQYF.

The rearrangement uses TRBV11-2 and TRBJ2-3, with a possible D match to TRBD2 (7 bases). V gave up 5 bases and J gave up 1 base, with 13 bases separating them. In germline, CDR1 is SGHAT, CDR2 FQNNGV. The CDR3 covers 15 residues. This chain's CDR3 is CASSERGGGTDTQYF. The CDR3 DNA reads TGTGCCAGCAGCGAGAGGGGGGGCGGCACAGATACGCAGTATTTT.

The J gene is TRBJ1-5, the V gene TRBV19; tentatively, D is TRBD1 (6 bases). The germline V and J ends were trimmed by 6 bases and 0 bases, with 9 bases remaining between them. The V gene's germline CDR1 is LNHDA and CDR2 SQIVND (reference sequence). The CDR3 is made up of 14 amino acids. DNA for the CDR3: TGTGCCAGTAGCGACAGGAATAGCAATCAGCCCCAGCATTTT. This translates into CASSDRNSNQPQHF.

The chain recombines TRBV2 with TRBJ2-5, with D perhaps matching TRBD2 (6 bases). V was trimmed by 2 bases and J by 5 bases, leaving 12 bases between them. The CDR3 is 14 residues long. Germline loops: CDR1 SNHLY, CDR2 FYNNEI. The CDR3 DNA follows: TGTGCCAGCAGTGAAAGGCCGGGGGTGGAGACCCAGTACTTC. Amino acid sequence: CASSERPGVETQYF.